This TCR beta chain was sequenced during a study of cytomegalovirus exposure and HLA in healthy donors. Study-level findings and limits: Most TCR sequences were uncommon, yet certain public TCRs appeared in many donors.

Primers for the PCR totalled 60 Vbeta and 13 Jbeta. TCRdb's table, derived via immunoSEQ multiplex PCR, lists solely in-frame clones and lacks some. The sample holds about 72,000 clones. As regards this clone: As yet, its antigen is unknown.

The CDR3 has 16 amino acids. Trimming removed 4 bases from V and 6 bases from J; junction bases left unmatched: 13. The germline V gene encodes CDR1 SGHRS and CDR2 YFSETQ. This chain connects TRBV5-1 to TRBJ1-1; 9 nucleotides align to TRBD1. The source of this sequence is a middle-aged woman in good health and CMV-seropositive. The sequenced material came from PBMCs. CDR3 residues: CASSINRGRGRAEAFF. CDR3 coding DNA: TGCGCCAGCAGCATCAACAGGGGGCGCGGGAGGGCTGAAGCTTTCTTT.